Shown below are 19 T cell receptor beta chains from a single sample sequenced in a study of CD8+ T cells in alopecia areata (dated by TCRdb to the late 2010s). Pooled mouse cutaneous lymph node cells were stained for CD4, CD8alpha, NKG2D, NKG2ACE and other markers and were then sorted on a BD Influx. The receptor library was made with the immunoSEQ multiplex PCR assay. To provide template for TCR sequencing, every sample had RNA extracted and reverse transcribed into cDNA. The clones in this table, taken by TCRdb from immuneACCESS, are in-frame only. Not every clone is retained; where verified, under half of the shortfall comes from an unresolved V gene, and the cause of the rest is unknown. The sample has approximately 300,000 clones on record, with no singletons. Less than 1.5% of the sample is in the top ten clones. Sample: CD4+ T cells sorted from a lymph node. These receptors originate from a C3H/HeJ mouse with alopecia areata. These mice carry the MHC haplotype H2-k.

This clone was recorded a few times. Genes and germline are mouse. The observed sequence ends 4 residues before the CDR3 terminus, with the missing tail filled in from the germline J gene. This chain connects TRBV13-1 to TRBJ2-5, with 8 positions matching TRBD2. From germline, CDR1 is NSHNY and CDR2 SYGAGN. The length of the CDR3 is 14 residues. With V trimmed by 6 bases and J by 0 bases, 3 bases remained unmatched. Partial CDR3 DNA: TGTGCCAGCAAGACTGGGGATAACCAAGAC. It encodes CASKTGDNQD. The CDR3 in full is CASKTGDNQDTQYF.

Regarding this clone: Gene labels here are mouse ones. Sequencing ends 4 residues short of the CDR3 end; the germline J gene provides the rest. The same CDR3 also results from other DNA sequences found in this sample. The chain recombines TRBV31 with TRBJ2-2, with D unclear. Trimming shortened V by 0 bases and J by 0 bases, and 5 bases separated the two germline ends. The germline V gene encodes CDR1 GKSSPN and CDR2 SITVG. CDR3 size: 14 residues. The CDR3 spells CAWSLQPNTGQLYF. The DNA read from the CDR3 is TGTGCCTGGAGTCTCCAGCCAAACACCGGG.

This clone has only a few counts. The gene names given are mouse names. Different DNA sequences within this sample yield the same CDR3. The CDR3 bases that were read are TGTGCCAGCAGTATAGTTTCCTATAATTCGCCC. Protein product: CASSIVSYNSP. The entire CDR3 protein is CASSIVSYNSPLYF. The chain recombines TRBV19 with TRBJ1-6, with D unresolved. The CDR3 end is not reached by the read, which stops 3 residues before it; the germline J gene fills it in. TRBJ1-6 is known as an ORF, though its function is uncertain. From germline, CDR1 is FNHDT and CDR2 SITEND (reference sequence). Between the trimmed V and J ends, which lost 0 bases and 0 bases, there was a span of 1 base. The CDR3 consists of 14 residues.

Points on this clone: Gene names are mouse gene names. Read data end 4 residues before the CDR3 end; the end is taken from the germline J gene. V and J are TRBV19 and TRBJ2-3; 10 bases line up with TRBD2. CDR3 length equals 16 residues. V gave up 4 bases and J gave up 1 base; unmatched junction bases: 6. CDR1 is FNHDT, CDR2 SITEND, per germline (reference sequence). Incomplete CDR3 DNA: TGTGCCAGCAGTCCTGGACTGGGGGAGGGTGCAGAA. It specifies CASSPGLGEGAE. The CDR3 in its entirety is CASSPGLGEGAETLYF.

As to this clone: Germline and genes here are mouse. Sequencing ends 4 residues short of the CDR3 end; the germline J gene provides the rest. The chain couples TRBV5 to TRBJ1-1; a weak D match, TRBD1 (6 bases). The CDR3 spans 16 residues. From germline, CDR1 is LGHNA and CDR2 YNLKQL (reference sequence). V lost 0 bases and J lost 0, with 11 bases in between. Partial CDR3 DNA: TGTGCCAGCAGCCAAGACAGGGGTGGGGCAAACACA. Protein product: CASSQDRGGANT. The entire CDR3 protein reads CASSQDRGGANTEVFF.

Concerning this clone itself: Any gene name here is a mouse gene name. The observed sequence ends 4 residues before the CDR3 terminus, with the missing tail filled in from the germline J gene. This same CDR3 is encoded by further DNA sequences in the sample. V and J are TRBV13-1 and TRBJ1-2; TRBD1 is a possible D gene (6 bases). The germline CDR1 and CDR2 sequences are NSHNY and SYGAGN. V lost 0 bases, J lost 0 bases, and 9 bases lay in between. The CDR3 loop spans 15 amino acids. CDR3 sequence: CASSDAQGPNSDYTF. The part of the CDR3 DNA that was read is TGTGCCAGCAGTGATGCCCAGGGGCCAAACTCC.

This clone has just a few counts. Mouse gene names and germline throughout. The CDR3 end falls 4 residues outside the read, so it is completed with the germline J gene. The sample holds other DNA sequences that translate to the same CDR3. This sequence joins TRBV1 and TRBJ1-1, with D perhaps matching TRBD1 (5 bases). Deletions cut 3 bases from V and 4 bases from J, with 12 bases between. The CDR3 sequence is 14 residues long. The germline gives CDR1 NSQYPW, CDR2 LRSPGD (reference sequence). This CDR3 reads CTCSAGQGGTEVFF. Partial CDR3 DNA: TGCACCTGCAGTGCCGGCCAGGGAGGCACA.

A few counts support this clone. Genes here carry mouse names. The read halts 3 residues ahead of the CDR3 end, with the missing end drawn from the germline J gene. The chain combines TRBV1 with TRBJ1-6, with TRBD1 matching over 9 bases. TRBJ1-6 is assigned to the ORF class and has an uncertain function. From germline, CDR1 is NSQYPW and CDR2 LRSPGD (reference sequence). The V segment lost 5 bases and the J segment 7 bases; nucleotides outside the gene matches: 3. This CDR3 is 14 amino acids long. The CDR3 region is CTCSPGQGNSPLYF. Partial CDR3 DNA: TGCACCTGCAGTCCGGGACAGGGAAATTCGCCC.

This clone was picked up a small number of times. Genes here carry mouse names. The CDR3 end is not reached by the read, which stops 4 residues before it; the germline J gene fills it in. This sample also contains other DNA sequences that code for the same CDR3. This chain links TRBV31 with TRBJ2-3; D perhaps matches TRBD1 (7 bases). Germline-derived CDR1 and CDR2 are GKSSPN and SITVG. This CDR3 contains 15 residues. The V end was cut by 0 bases, the J end by 1 base, with 11 bases between. The CDR3 DNA, read in part, is TGTGCCTGGAGTCTAGGGGGCGCGGGTGCAGAA. Amino acid sequence: CAWSLGGAGAE. The whole CDR3 protein reads CAWSLGGAGAETLYF.

In regard to this clone: The gene names given are mouse names. The observed sequence ends 4 residues before the CDR3 terminus, with the missing tail filled in from the germline J gene. The sample holds other DNA sequences that translate to the same CDR3. The J gene is TRBJ2-5, the V gene TRBV29; a weak D match, TRBD2 (5 bases). The germline CDR1 and CDR2 sequences are MSHET and SYDVDS. The CDR3 covers 14 residues. V was cut by 2 bases and J by 1 base, with 7 bases left in between. CDR3 sequence: CASSLSGDQDTQYF. The DNA read from the CDR3 is TGTGCTAGCAGTTTAAGTGGGGACCAAGAC.

To note about this clone: Genes and germline come from the mouse. The read stops 3 residues short of the end of the CDR3; the missing end is completed from the germline J gene. The V and J genes are TRBV19 and TRBJ1-6; D remains unclear. TRBJ1-6 belongs to the ORF category, with a function that is uncertain. Trimming pared 0 bases from V and 8 bases from J, leaving 6 bases between. Germline V gene lookup returns CDR1 FNHDT and CDR2 SITEND (reference sequence). This CDR3 has 13 residues. The sequenced part of the CDR3 DNA is TGTGCCAGCAGTATAGGAAGGGATTCGCCC. The encoded protein is CASSIGRDSP. The whole CDR3 sequence is CASSIGRDSPLYF.

In its sample, this clone was seen a few times. Gene labels here are mouse ones. The DNA ends 4 residues before the CDR3 does, and the rest of the CDR3 is filled in from the germline J gene. The same CDR3 can be traced to other DNA sequences in this sample. V gene TRBV19 combines with J gene TRBJ2-3; 8 nucleotides agree with TRBD2. V lost 2 bases, J lost 1 base, and 0 bases stayed unmatched. Germline assignment: CDR1 FNHDT and CDR2 SITEND (reference sequence). This CDR3 is built from 14 residues. CDR3 protein: CASSMTGGAETLYF. CDR3 bases read: TGTGCCAGCAGTATGACTGGGGGTGCAGAA. The full variable domain, with the rest looked up from reference TRBV19 and TRBJ2-3, is GGIITQTPKFLIGQEGQKLTLKCQQNFNHDTMYWYRQDSGKGLRLIYYSITENDLQKGDLSEGYDASREKKSSFSLTVTSAQKNEMAVFLCASSMTGGAETLYFGSGTRLTVL.

This clone was observed many times. The gene names given are mouse names. Sequencing ends 4 residues short of the CDR3 end; the germline J gene provides the rest. This specimen includes other DNA sequences encoding the same CDR3. The rearrangement joins TRBV19 to TRBJ2-1; 7 nucleotides match TRBD1. Germline V gene lookup returns CDR1 FNHDT and CDR2 SITEND (reference sequence). Germline trimming cut 3 bases from V and 4 bases from J; bases unmatched to any gene: 1. The CDR3 loop spans 13 amino acids. CDR3 protein: CASSRDRYAEQFF. The sequenced part of the CDR3 DNA is TGTGCCAGCAGTAGGGACAGATATGCT. Variable domain in full (rest from reference TRBV19 and TRBJ2-1): GGIITQTPKFLIGQEGQKLTLKCQQNFNHDTMYWYRQDSGKGLRLIYYSITENDLQKGDLSEGYDASREKKSSFSLTVTSAQKNEMAVFLCASSRDRYAEQFFGPGTRLTVL.

With respect to this clone: Here the gene names and germline are mouse. The CDR3 is cut off 4 residues early in the read; its end comes from the germline J gene. This chain joins TRBV13-1 and TRBJ2-3; 9 positions agree with TRBD1. The CDR3 covers 15 residues. The ends lost 5 bases at V and 0 bases at J; junction bases unmatched: 4. The V gene's germline CDR1 is NSHNY and CDR2 SYGAGN. The chain's CDR3 is CASRRQGGSAETLYF. Incomplete CDR3 DNA: TGTGCCAGCAGGAGACAGGGGGGTAGTGCAGAA.

This clone was seen more than once but under ten times. Germline and genes here are mouse. The read gets to within 4 residues of the CDR3 end, and the germline J gene fills in the rest. This chain uses TRBV19 with TRBJ2-1; 8 bases map to TRBD1. Unmatched junction bases numbered 4, after V lost 7 bases and J lost 1 base. The germline V gene encodes CDR1 FNHDT and CDR2 SITEND (reference sequence). CDR3 length: 14 amino acids. The sequenced CDR3 bases are TGTGCCAGCGCCGGGACAGGAAACTATGCT. Amino acid sequence: CASAGTGNYA. The entire CDR3 protein is CASAGTGNYAEQFF.

This clone was found a few times. Any gene name here is a mouse gene name. Read data end 4 residues before the CDR3 end; the end is taken from the germline J gene. The chain links TRBV19 to TRBJ1-1, with no clear D. The CDR3 is 13 residues long. Germline V gives CDR1 FNHDT, CDR2 SITEND (reference sequence). V was shortened by 3 bases and J by 0 bases, with 6 bases between the two germline ends. CDR3 loop: CASSKNANTEVFF. The part of the CDR3 DNA that was read is TGTGCCAGCAGTAAAAATGCAAACACA.

This clone was seen a handful of times. Gene names are mouse gene names. The CDR3 is cut off 4 residues early in the read; its end comes from the germline J gene. The rearrangement links TRBV19 to TRBJ2-7, with TRBD2 matching over 7 bases. The V segment lost 2 bases and the J segment 3 bases; nucleotides outside the gene matches: 2. The CDR3 loop spans 13 amino acids. The germline V gene has CDR1 FNHDT and CDR2 SITEND (reference sequence). The sequenced part of the CDR3 DNA is TGTGCCAGCAGTATGCTGGGGGTCTAT. Amino acid sequence: CASSMLGVY. The whole CDR3 sequence reads CASSMLGVYEQYF.

A remark on this clone: Mouse gene names apply. The same CDR3 is also encoded by other DNA sequences in this sample. Partial CDR3 DNA: TGTGCCAGCAGTAAGACAGGGGGGTCCTAT. Amino acids: CASSKTGGSY. In full, the CDR3 reads CASSKTGGSYEQYF. V is TRBV19 and J is TRBJ2-7, with 9 positions matching TRBD1. The CDR3 extends 4 residues past the end of the read, so its final part is completed from the germline J gene. With V trimmed by 3 bases and J by 1 base, 2 bases remained unmatched. Germline values: CDR1 FNHDT, CDR2 SITEND (reference sequence). This CDR3 contains 14 residues.

This clone was seen a handful of times. Mouse germline and gene names are used. Read sequence stops 4 residues before the CDR3 end, and the germline J gene provides the missing end. This same CDR3 is encoded by further DNA sequences in the sample. The gene calls are TRBV1 and TRBJ2-4; 12 positions match TRBD2. Germline V gene sequence: CDR1 NSQYPW, CDR2 LRSPGD (reference sequence). With 1 base clipped from V and 3 bases from J, the junction kept 2 bases outside the gene matches. The length of the CDR3 is 16 residues. The DNA read from the CDR3 is TGCACCTGCAGTGCAGGGACTGGGGGGGGACAAAAC. It encodes CTCSAGTGGGQN. In full, the CDR3 reads CTCSAGTGGGQNTLYF.